Listed here are 14 T cell receptor beta chains from one sample, sequenced in a study of blood T cell repertoires in COVID-19. This table comes from immunoSEQ multiplex PCR, and its TCRdb copy is limited to in-frame clones, with some not included. The sample lists under 60,000 clones, over 80% occurring once. Sequencing was done on a sample of peripheral blood. The receptors originated from a man in his thirties or forties with COVID-19, enrolled during active disease.

The chain has TRBV6-1 and TRBJ1-1; no firm D call. Trimming pared 3 bases from V and 1 base from J, leaving 6 bases between. CDR3 length: 13 residues. The germline V gene encodes CDR1 MNHNS and CDR2 SASEGT. The CDR3 DNA sequence: TGTGCCAGCAGTGAGTACAGGAACACTGAAGCTTTCTTT. This codes for CASSEYRNTEAFF.

As DNA, the CDR3 is TGTGCCACCAGTGATTTGGCAACATACGAGCAGTACTTC. Residues: CATSDLATYEQYF. The chain has TRBV24-1 and TRBJ2-7; D not resolved. Germline CDR1 and CDR2: KGHDR and SFDVKD. V lost 0 bases to trimming and J lost 4 bases, with 6 bases between them. CDR3 length: 13 residues.

The genes are TRBV6-2 or TRBV6-3 and TRBJ2-7; D is unresolved. CDR1 and CDR2 from the germline V gene are MNHEY and SVGEGT. This CDR3 is 14 amino acids long. Trimming left V 0 bases short and J 0 bases short, with 6 bases between. This CDR3 reads CASSYSSSSYEQYF. CDR3 DNA: TGTGCCAGCAGTTACTCGAGTAGCTCCTACGAGCAGTACTTC.

The chain uses TRBV11-1 and TRBJ2-3, with unresolved D. The CDR3 loop spans 14 amino acids. Trimming cost V 1 base and J 2 bases, with 7 bases left between them. CDR1 is SGHAT, CDR2 FQDESV, per germline (reference sequence). The CDR3 DNA reads as TGTGCCAGCAGCTTAGGGCGGTACACAGATACGCAGTATTTT. The encoded protein is CASSLGRYTDTQYF.

This clone has more than one count but fewer than ten. The chain has TRBV7-9 and TRBJ1-2; 8 positions match TRBD1. In germline, CDR1 is SEHNR, CDR2 FQNEAQ (reference sequence). Unmatched junction bases numbered 1, after V lost 5 bases and J lost 2 bases. The CDR3 extends over 13 amino acids. CDR3 nucleotide sequence: TGTGCCAGCAGCCGGACAGGGAACTATGGCTACACCTTC. Its translation is CASSRTGNYGYTF.

V and J are TRBV10-2 and TRBJ1-2, with D hard to call. CDR3 size: 12 residues. CDR1 and CDR2 from the germline V gene are WSHSY and SAAADI. Trimming stripped 6 bases from V and 5 bases from J, with 10 bases between. CDR3 coding DNA: TGCGCCAGCAGGACGGACTCTTATGGCTACACCTTC. Residues: CASRTDSYGYTF.

This clone has a handful of counts. The rearrangement joins TRBV18 to TRBJ2-2; D possibly corresponds to TRBD1 (5 bases). Per the germline V gene, CDR1 is KGHSH and CDR2 is LQKENI. Trimming took off 2 bases at V and 0 bases at J, with 13 bases between the two ends. This CDR3 region has 17 residues. Here the CDR3 DNA reads TGTGCCAGCTCACCATTCGGAAGGGGTACGAACACCGGGGAGCTGTTTTTT. Its translation is CASSPFGRGTNTGELFF. The full variable domain, completed using reference TRBV18 and TRBJ2-2, is NAGVMQNPRHLVRRRGQEARLRCSPMKGHSHVYWYRQLPEEGLKFMVYLQKENIIDESGMPKERFSAEFPKEGPSILRIQQVVRGDSAAYFCASSPFGRGTNTGELFFGEGSRLTVL.

CDR3 loop: CASSWLVSYTF. The CDR3 bases are TGTGCCAGCAGCTGGCTCGTGAGCTACACCTTC. The chain links TRBV13 to TRBJ1-2; the D is unclear. CDR1 and CDR2 (germline): PRHDT, FYEKMQ (reference sequence). The CDR3 is made up of 11 amino acids. V lost 4 bases and J lost 9, with 9 bases in between.

This rearrangement joins TRBV11-1 to TRBJ2-1, with 14 bases aligning to TRBD2. This CDR3 has 13 residues. After removal of 8 bases from V and 13 bases from J, the junction contained 7 bases not matched to a gene. CDR1 is SGHAT, CDR2 FQDESV, per germline (reference sequence). CDR3 in amino acids: CASLGTSGSQQFF. In nucleotides, the CDR3 is TGTGCCAGCCTTGGGACTAGCGGGAGTCAACAGTTCTTC.

The CDR3 reads CASSPEQGVLSYEQYF. As DNA, the CDR3 is TGTGCCAGCAGCCCGGAACAGGGGGTTCTTTCCTACGAGCAGTACTTC. The chain carries TRBV5-6 and TRBJ2-7; 8 bases are shared with TRBD1. Unmatched junction bases numbered 10, after V lost 4 bases and J lost 1 base. CDR3 length equals 16 residues. The V gene's germline CDR1 is SGHDT and CDR2 YYEEEE.

The rearrangement links TRBV27 to TRBJ2-2, with D perhaps matching TRBD1 (5 bases). The CDR3 extends over 14 amino acids. The V gene's germline CDR1 is MNHEY and CDR2 SMNVEV (reference sequence). The V end was cut by 6 bases, the J end by 5 bases, with 13 bases between. The CDR3 protein is CASSPHRRTGELFF. In DNA form, the CDR3 reads TGTGCCAGCAGCCCCCACAGGCGTACCGGGGAGCTGTTTTTT.

V and J are TRBV14 and TRBJ1-3, with TRBD1 matching 8 bases. The trim removed 1 base at V and 0 bases at J, leaving 5 bases unmatched. This CDR3 contains 17 residues. Looked up from germline, CDR1 is SGHDN and CDR2 is FVKESK. The CDR3 region has the DNA TGTGCCAGCAGCCAAGGACAGGGGACTTTCTCTGGAAACACCATATATTTT. It yields the protein CASSQGQGTFSGNTIYF.

In DNA form, the CDR3 reads TGTGCCTCCAAGGGCGAGGGCGCGAACACTGAAGCTTTCTTT. Translation: CASKGEGANTEAFF. The genes are TRBV10-3 and TRBJ1-1; D remains ambiguous. CDR1 and CDR2 from the germline V gene are ENHRY and SYGVKD. V was clipped by 11 bases and J by 1 base, with 17 bases between them. The CDR3 has 14 residues.

Regarding this clone: One end of the junction fails to match germline, which may point to a read error. Other nucleotide sequences from this sample produce the same CDR3. The chain combines TRBV19 with TRBJ1-1; 8 bases are shared with TRBD1. This CDR3 is 13 amino acids long. Germline V CDR1 and CDR2: LNHDA, SQIVND (reference sequence). The CDR3 region has the DNA TGTGCCAGTAGTGGACAGGGAGGCACTGAAGCCTTCTTT. The encoded protein is CASSGQGGTEAFF.